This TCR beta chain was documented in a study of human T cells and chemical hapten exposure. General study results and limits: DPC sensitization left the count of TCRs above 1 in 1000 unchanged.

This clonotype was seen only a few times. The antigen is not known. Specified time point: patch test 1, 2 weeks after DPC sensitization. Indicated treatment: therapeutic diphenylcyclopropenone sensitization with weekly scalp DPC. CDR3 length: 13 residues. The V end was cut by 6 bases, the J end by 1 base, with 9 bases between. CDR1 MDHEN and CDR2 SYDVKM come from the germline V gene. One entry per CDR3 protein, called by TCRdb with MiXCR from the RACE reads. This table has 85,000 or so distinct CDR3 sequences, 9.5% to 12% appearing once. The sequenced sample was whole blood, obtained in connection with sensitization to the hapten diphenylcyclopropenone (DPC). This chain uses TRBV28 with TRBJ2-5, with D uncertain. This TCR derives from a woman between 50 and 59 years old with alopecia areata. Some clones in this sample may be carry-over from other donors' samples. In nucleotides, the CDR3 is TGTGCCAGCAGAGGAGATACCCAAGAGACCCAGTACTTC. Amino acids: CASRGDTQETQYF. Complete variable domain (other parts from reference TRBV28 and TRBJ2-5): DVKVTQSSRYLVKRTGEKVFLECVQDMDHENMFWYRQDPGLGLRLIYFSYDVKMKEKGDIPEGYSVSREKKERFSLILESASTNQTSMYLCASRGDTQETQYFGPGTRLLVL.